This T cell receptor beta chain was obtained from a study of identical twins. Study results and caveats: Conclusions were drawn cross-sectionally by statistical analysis, without following the same donors. For cord blood, abundant beta clonotypes had fewer insertions, unlike memory repertoires, which showed none. Modelling underestimated the level of out-of-frame TCR alpha sharing observed in monozygotic twins.

Trimming removed 5 bases at V and 6 bases at J, with 19 bases between. The CDR3 contains 15 residues. CDR1 and CDR2 (germline): LNHNV, YYDKDF (reference sequence). As for this clonotype: The antigen remains unidentified.

TCRdb processed the 5' RACE reads anew with MiXCR; each CDR3 protein has one entry. The sample has about 490,000 distinct CDR3 sequences; 15% are singletons. These data were also reused for a study on yellow fever vaccine responses in identical twins.

Sequenced sample: CD4+ T cells sorted from blood. This receptor was identified in a woman younger than 35 in good health. The chain combines TRBV15 with TRBJ1-1, with D perhaps TRBD1 (6 bases). The CDR3 nucleotides read TGTGCCACCAGCGGGGGGCCGTCGGAGGACGCTGAAGCTTTCTTT. This encodes CATSGGPSEDAEAFF.